The 32 T cell receptor beta chains presented below share a single source sample, sequenced in a study of CD8 T cells in ankylosing spondylitis. Each CDR3 protein gets one entry after TCRdb re-called the 5' RACE reads with MiXCR. Among 80,000 to 100,000 distinct CDR3 sequences listed, 8.8% were seen once. The source material was blood, either unsorted or a sorted T cell fraction (not recorded which). These receptors were collected from a male donor with ankylosing spondylitis or in good health (not recorded which).

In its sample, this clonotype was seen many times. The rearrangement uses TRBV12-3 or TRBV12-4 and TRBJ1-1; possible D gene TRBD1, 6 bases. V shed 3 bases and J shed 0 bases, with 14 bases lying between them. The CDR3 has 16 residues. This CDR3 reads CASSFIRGALNTEAFF. CDR3 DNA: TGTGCCAGCAGTTTTATCAGGGGAGCGCTGAACACTGAAGCTTTCTTT.

This clonotype was recorded a few times. This chain uses TRBV14 with TRBJ2-7; D may correspond to TRBD1 or TRBD2 (5 bases each). Germline CDR1 and CDR2: SGHDN and FVKESK. The CDR3 has 13 amino acids. Trimming took off 2 bases at V and 9 bases at J, with 14 bases between the two ends. CDR3 sequence reads: CASSQFSAGWQYF. For the CDR3, the DNA is TGTGCCAGCAGCCAATTTAGCGCAGGGTGGCAGTACTTC.

This chain joins TRBV30 and TRBJ2-1, with 9 nucleotides matching TRBD2. Germline V gives CDR1 GTSNPN, CDR2 SVGIG (reference sequence). V lost 6 bases to trimming and J lost 8 bases; unmatched junction nucleotides: 8. The CDR3 covers 13 residues. CDR3 coding DNA: TGTGCCTGCATAGCGGGGGCCTGGGATGAGCAGTTCTTC. The encoded protein is CACIAGAWDEQFF.

This clonotype was recorded once. The rearrangement joins TRBV5-1 to TRBJ2-6; D perhaps matches TRBD1 (6 bases). Germline V CDR1 and CDR2: SGHRS, YFSETQ. V was cut by 2 bases and J by 1 base, with 10 bases left in between. The length of the CDR3 is 16 residues. CDR3 amino acids: CASSFLTGSGANVLTF. Written as DNA, the CDR3 is TGCGCCAGCAGCTTCCTAACAGGGTCTGGGGCCAACGTCCTGACTTTC.

V usage is TRBV6-1 and J usage is TRBJ1-2; TRBD1 agrees at 9 bases. J lost 4 bases, V lost 8 bases, and 8 bases had no gene match. The CDR3 is 14 amino acids. From germline, CDR1 is MNHNS and CDR2 SASEGT. CDR3 residues: CASGQGPLSYGYTF. The CDR3 DNA is TGTGCCAGCGGACAGGGGCCCCTTAGCTATGGCTACACCTTC.

This clonotype was observed at least ten times. J is TRBJ2-1 and V is TRBV14, with 8 bases matching TRBD1. The CDR3 contains 16 residues. Germline V gives CDR1 SGHDN, CDR2 FVKESK. J lost 7 bases, V lost 2 bases, and 10 bases had no gene match. CDR3 region: CASSQIGQGIWNEQFF. The CDR3 DNA is TGTGCCAGCAGCCAAATTGGACAGGGAATTTGGAATGAGCAGTTCTTC.

In this sample, this clonotype turned up many times. This chain joins TRBV7-9 and TRBJ2-7, with 7 bases lining up with TRBD1. V lost 3 bases to trimming and J lost 3 bases; unmatched junction nucleotides: 8. The CDR3 has 15 amino acids. CDR1 and CDR2 (germline): SEHNR, FQNEAQ (reference sequence). CDR3 sequence reads: CASSLEGGAFYEQYF. The CDR3 bases are TGTGCCAGCAGCTTGGAAGGGGGCGCGTTCTACGAGCAGTACTTC.

This sequence joins TRBV7-9 and TRBJ1-2; TRBD1 is a possible D gene (5 bases). Germline V gene lookup returns CDR1 SEHNR and CDR2 FQNEAQ (reference sequence). V was cut by 5 bases and J by 5 bases, with 12 bases left in between. CDR3 length: 13 residues. Here the CDR3 reads CASSKEGLYGYTF. The CDR3 nucleotides are TGTGCCAGCAGCAAGGAGGGGCTTTATGGCTACACCTTC.

This clonotype was counted many times. The V gene is TRBV7-6, the J gene TRBJ1-3, with a tentative D call TRBD1 (6 bases). The CDR3 runs 15 residues. The germline CDR1 and CDR2 sequences are SGHVS and FNYEAQ. V lost 5 bases and J 4 bases, leaving 15 bases between the germline ends. The chain's CDR3 is CASSDNAGAGNTIYF. The CDR3 DNA reads as TGTGCCAGCAGCGACAACGCGGGGGCCGGAAACACCATATATTTT.

This clonotype came up many times. The genes are TRBV9 and TRBJ1-5; no firm D call. CDR3 length: 15 amino acids. The germline gives CDR1 SGDLS, CDR2 YYNGEE. Deletions cut 0 bases from V and 4 bases from J, with 11 bases between. CDR3 DNA sequence: TGTGCCAGCAGCGTAGGAACAGCATTAAATCAGCCCCAGCATTTT. Its protein product is CASSVGTALNQPQHF.

Comment on this clonotype: A read error may explain this, as a much larger clone is one base away. This chain links TRBV7-9 with TRBJ2-7; D might be TRBD2 (6 bases). V lost 4 bases and J 9 bases, leaving 10 bases between the germline ends. The CDR3 loop spans 11 amino acids. Germline lookup yields CDR1 SEHNR and CDR2 FQNEAQ (reference sequence). CDR3 sequence: CASSWQGGQYF. The DNA of the CDR3 is TGTGCCAGCAGCTGGCAGGGAGGGCAGTACTTC.

This clonotype was observed a single time. The gene calls are TRBV21-1 and TRBJ2-7; TRBD1 is the table's D call and was not checked against the DNA. TRBV21-1 is deemed a pseudogene. This CDR3 region has 16 residues. CDR3 nucleotide sequence: TGTGCCAGCAGCAAAAGGTGGACAGACTCTACCTACGAGCAGTACTTC. This encodes CASSKRWTDSTYEQYF.

This clonotype appeared a few times. In DNA form, the CDR3 reads TGTGCCAGCAGCAACGGACAGGGCGTCAATCAGCCCCAGCATTTT. It translates to CASSNGQGVNQPQHF. The chain combines TRBV21-1 with TRBJ1-5; TRBD1 was called by the table and not checked on the DNA. TRBV21-1 represents a pseudogene. The CDR3 has 15 residues.

This clonotype was found many times. The CDR3 spells CASSSRRGRGDTEAFF. CDR3 DNA: TGCGCCAGCAGCTCCAGGCGGGGTCGGGGAGACACTGAAGCTTTCTTT. The chain links TRBV5-1 to TRBJ1-1; D remains unclear. V shed 3 bases and J shed 3 bases, with 18 bases lying between them. The germline gives CDR1 SGHRS, CDR2 YFSETQ. CDR3 length: 16 residues.

There are many counts of this clonotype. V and J are TRBV3-1 and TRBJ1-4; 8 nucleotides match TRBD1. Germline V gene lookup returns CDR1 LGHDT and CDR2 YNNKEL (reference sequence). CDR3 size: 17 residues. V was clipped by 4 bases and J by 6 bases; unmatched bases: 13. CDR3 sequence: CASSPTNIQGVDEKLFF. The CDR3 region has the DNA TGTGCCAGCAGCCCTACCAATATACAGGGGGTGGATGAAAAACTGTTTTTT.

At least ten counts were recorded for this clonotype. The gene calls are TRBV6-5 and TRBJ2-5; D possibly matches TRBD1 or TRBD2 (5 bases each). V was trimmed by 9 bases and J by 2 bases, leaving 10 bases between them. CDR3 size: 12 residues. Germline V gives CDR1 MNHEY, CDR2 SVGAGI. This chain's CDR3 is CASGTEQETQYF. DNA for the CDR3: TGTGCCAGTGGGACGGAGCAAGAGACCCAGTACTTC.

In its sample, this clonotype was seen many times. V gene TRBV28 combines with J gene TRBJ1-2; no definite D call. Germline CDR1 and CDR2: MDHEN and SYDVKM. CDR3 length equals 14 residues. With 6 bases removed from V and 4 bases from J, the gap between germline ends came to 15 bases. CDR3 sequence: CASSRRPLSYGYTF. In nucleotides, the CDR3 is TGTGCCAGCAGCCGTCGACCGCTTTCCTATGGCTACACCTTC.

The chain uses TRBV21-1 and TRBJ2-7; the table names TRBD2, a call not compared with the DNA. TRBV21-1 is assigned pseudogene status. The CDR3 loop spans 13 amino acids. The DNA of the CDR3 is TGTGCCAGCAGCAAAGTGGAGGGACGCGAGCAGTACTTC. Its protein product is CASSKVEGREQYF.

Note on this clonotype: A clone one base away is much larger, so this may be a read error. The gene calls are TRBV13 and TRBJ1-2, with a tentative D call TRBD1 (5 bases). Germline V gene lookup returns CDR1 PRHDT and CDR2 FYEKMQ (reference sequence). Trimming stripped 4 bases from V and 12 bases from J, with 18 bases between. The CDR3 is made up of 13 amino acids. The CDR3 loop reads CASSWGTRRGHTF. The CDR3 nucleotides are TGTGCCAGCAGCTGGGGGACTCGAAGGGGCCACACCTTC.

This clonotype has a count of ten or more. The chain has TRBV6-4 and TRBJ2-3; D not certain. The V end lost 0 bases, the J end lost 4 bases, and 5 bases lay between the germline ends. This CDR3 is built from 13 residues. Germline values: CDR1 MRHNA, CDR2 SNTAGT. This CDR3 reads CASSDSASDTQYF. Here the CDR3 DNA reads TGTGCCAGCAGTGACTCGGCTTCAGATACGCAGTATTTT.

Ten or more counts support this clonotype. The chain is built from TRBV5-1 and TRBJ2-1, with D possibly TRBD1 on 5 matching bases. The CDR3 has 14 amino acids. Trimming pared 0 bases from V and 7 bases from J, leaving 11 bases between. Germline assignment: CDR1 SGHRS and CDR2 YFSETQ. The CDR3 DNA reads TGCGCCAGCAGCTTGGAACAGGATCGGAATGAGCAGTTCTTC. This encodes CASSLEQDRNEQFF.

This clonotype was counted ten times or more. The chain uses TRBV3-1 and TRBJ2-7, with D tentatively TRBD1 (5 bases). CDR1 is LGHDT, CDR2 YNNKEL, per germline (reference sequence). This CDR3 has 14 residues. With 0 bases removed from V and 2 bases from J, the gap between germline ends came to 8 bases. CDR3 sequence reads: CASSQEVRAYEQYF. CDR3 DNA sequence: TGTGCCAGCAGCCAAGAGGTCAGGGCCTACGAGCAGTACTTC.

In this sample, this clonotype turned up many times. At one boundary the junction diverges from the germline segment, which might be a read error. This chain joins TRBV7-7 and TRBJ1-2; the D gene is possibly TRBD1 (5 bases). CDR1 is SSHAT and CDR2 is FNYEAQ in the germline V gene (reference sequence). The CDR3 sequence is 13 residues long. The CDR3 DNA follows: TGTGCTAGCAGCTTAGAAGGGGTCTATGGCTACACCTTC. This sequence encodes CASSLEGVYGYTF.

Ten or more counts support this clonotype. The chain recombines TRBV29-1 with TRBJ2-1, with 11 positions matching TRBD1. CDR1 and CDR2 (germline): SQVTM, ANQGSEA. The CDR3 totals 14 residues. Trimming removed 4 bases from V and 6 bases from J; junction bases left unmatched: 5. CDR3 sequence reads: CSVAGTGGTNEQFF. For the CDR3, the DNA is TGCAGCGTTGCCGGGACAGGGGGAACCAATGAGCAGTTCTTC.

This clonotype was seen a handful of times. The CDR3 nucleotides read TGTGCCAGCAGCTTACAGGGCACGGGCGCGAACACTGAAGCTTTCTTT. Amino acids: CASSLQGTGANTEAFF. The J gene is TRBJ1-1, the V gene TRBV7-2; D perhaps matches TRBD1 (5 bases). There are 16 residues in the CDR3. V lost 2 bases and J 1 base, leaving 14 bases between the germline ends. The V gene's germline CDR1 is SGHTA and CDR2 FQGNSA.

This clonotype was observed many times. V usage is TRBV7-2 and J usage is TRBJ2-7; D remains unclear. The CDR3 runs 14 residues. V dropped 2 bases and J dropped 0 bases, with 8 bases sitting between them. In germline, CDR1 is SGHTA, CDR2 FQGNSA. The CDR3: CASSLMHSSYEQYF. CDR3 DNA: TGTGCCAGCAGCTTAATGCACAGCTCCTACGAGCAGTACTTC.

The sample holds many counts of this clonotype. The V call is TRBV12-3 or TRBV12-4, the J call TRBJ1-5; tentative D call: TRBD1 (6 bases). The CDR3 length is 14 residues. Trimming stripped 7 bases from V and 3 bases from J, with 13 bases between. CDR3 in amino acids: CASNPTGFNQPQHF. CDR3 in DNA: TGTGCCAGCAATCCAACAGGGTTCAATCAGCCCCAGCATTTT.

This clonotype has at least ten counts. J is TRBJ2-5 and V is TRBV13; no firm D call. This CDR3 comprises 15 residues. The germline V gene has CDR1 PRHDT and CDR2 FYEKMQ (reference sequence). Trimming removed 5 bases from V and 1 base from J, with 14 bases in between. The CDR3 reads CASSPGTGSQETQYF. The DNA of the CDR3 is TGTGCCAGCAGCCCCGGCACCGGAAGCCAAGAGACCCAGTACTTC. Looking up the rest from reference TRBV13 and TRBJ2-5 gives the full variable domain: AAGVIQSPRHLIKEKRETATLKCYPIPRHDTVYWYQQGPGQDPQFLISFYEKMQSDKGSIPDRFSAQQFSDYHSELNMSSLELGDSALYFCASSPGTGSQETQYFGPGTRLLVL.

This clonotype was observed many times. The chain couples TRBV7-3 to TRBJ1-1, with unresolved D. The CDR3 runs 12 residues. From germline, CDR1 is SGHTA and CDR2 FQGTGA. V lost 0 bases to trimming and J lost 6 bases, with 5 bases between them. The CDR3 coding sequence is TGTGCCAGCAGCTTAACCGGGGCTGAAGCTTTCTTT. The encoded protein is CASSLTGAEAFF.

A few counts support this clonotype. Here the CDR3 reads CASSQGYRGGGTEAFF. CDR3 in DNA: TGCGCCAGCAGCCAAGGTTACAGGGGCGGAGGCACTGAAGCTTTCTTT. The chain joins TRBV4-1 to TRBJ1-1, with 7 positions matching TRBD1. The CDR3 covers 16 residues. V trimming: 1 base; J trimming: 4 bases; junction bases outside the gene matches: 9. Germline V gene sequence: CDR1 MGHRA, CDR2 YSYEKL.

This chain connects TRBV7-9 to TRBJ2-7, with a weak D call TRBD1 (6 bases). The germline V gene has CDR1 SEHNR and CDR2 FQNEAQ (reference sequence). Trimming removed 0 bases from V and 6 bases from J, with 9 bases in between. The CDR3 is made up of 13 amino acids. The CDR3 nucleotides read TGTGCCAGCAGCTTAGCTCTGACAGGCGAGCAGTACTTC. Translation gives CASSLALTGEQYF. The entire variable domain, with the rest obtained from reference TRBV7-9 and TRBJ2-7, is as follows: DTGVSQNPRHKITKRGQNVTFRCDPISEHNRLYWYRQTLGQGPEFLTYFQNEAQLEKSRLLSDRFSAERPKGSFSTLEIQRTEQGDSAMYLCASSLALTGEQYFGPGTRLTVT.

The gene calls are TRBV27 and TRBJ2-7; D tentatively reads TRBD1 or TRBD2 (5 bases each). V was shortened by 5 bases and J by 4 bases, with 21 bases between the two germline ends. This CDR3 has 16 residues. Germline V gene data show CDR1 as MNHEY and CDR2 as SMNVEV (reference sequence). In DNA, the CDR3 is TGTGCCAGCAGTACGCTAACCAACCGAGGGGCTTACGAGCAGTACTTC. This sequence encodes CASSTLTNRGAYEQYF.